The TCR beta chain described here comes from a study of blood T cell repertoires in COVID-19. With 6 bases removed from V and 3 bases from J, the gap between germline ends came to 14 bases. This CDR3 has 14 residues. The germline V gene encodes CDR1 MDHEN and CDR2 SYDVKM. Profiled with immunoSEQ multiplex PCR; TCRdb holds only in-frame clones, not every one. The table has tens of thousands of clones, approximately 81% seen once; the top ten hold about 9%. This TCR derives from a man aged 60 to 69 in a cohort sampled during active COVID-19. What was sequenced was peripheral blood. The J gene is TRBJ1-2, the V gene TRBV28; no definite D call. The CDR3 loop is CASSPARWDYGYTF. In nucleotides, the CDR3 is TGTGCCAGCAGCCCGGCGCGGTGGGACTATGGCTACACCTTC.